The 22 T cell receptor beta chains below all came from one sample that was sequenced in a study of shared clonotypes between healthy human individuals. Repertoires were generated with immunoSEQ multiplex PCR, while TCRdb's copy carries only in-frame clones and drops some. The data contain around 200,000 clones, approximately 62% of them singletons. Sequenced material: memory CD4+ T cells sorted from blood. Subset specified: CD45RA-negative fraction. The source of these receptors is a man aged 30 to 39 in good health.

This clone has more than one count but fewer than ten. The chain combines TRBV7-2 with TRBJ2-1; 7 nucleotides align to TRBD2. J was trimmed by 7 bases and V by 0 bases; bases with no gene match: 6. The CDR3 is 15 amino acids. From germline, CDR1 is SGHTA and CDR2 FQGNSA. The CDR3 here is CASSLAGGRTNEQFF. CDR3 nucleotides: TGTGCCAGCAGCTTAGCGGGAGGGCGAACGAATGAGCAGTTCTTC.

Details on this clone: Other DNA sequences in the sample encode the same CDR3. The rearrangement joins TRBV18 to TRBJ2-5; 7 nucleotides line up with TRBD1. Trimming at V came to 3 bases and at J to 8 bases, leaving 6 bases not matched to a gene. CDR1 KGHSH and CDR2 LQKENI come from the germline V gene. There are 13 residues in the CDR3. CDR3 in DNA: TGTGCCAGCTCACCGACAGGGCTGGAAACCCAGTACTTC. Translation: CASSPTGLETQYF.

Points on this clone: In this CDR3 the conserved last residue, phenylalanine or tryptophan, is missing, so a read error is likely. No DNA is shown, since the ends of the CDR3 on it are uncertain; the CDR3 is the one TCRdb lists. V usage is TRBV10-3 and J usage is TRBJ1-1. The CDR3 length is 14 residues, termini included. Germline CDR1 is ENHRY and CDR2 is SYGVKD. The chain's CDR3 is CAISESTRSAHDPI.

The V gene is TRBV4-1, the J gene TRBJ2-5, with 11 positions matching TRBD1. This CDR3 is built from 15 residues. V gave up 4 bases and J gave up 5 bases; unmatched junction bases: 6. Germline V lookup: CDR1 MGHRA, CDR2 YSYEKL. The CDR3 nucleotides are TGCGCCAGCAGCCTAGGACAGGGGGCGAGGGAGACCCAGTACTTC. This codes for CASSLGQGARETQYF.

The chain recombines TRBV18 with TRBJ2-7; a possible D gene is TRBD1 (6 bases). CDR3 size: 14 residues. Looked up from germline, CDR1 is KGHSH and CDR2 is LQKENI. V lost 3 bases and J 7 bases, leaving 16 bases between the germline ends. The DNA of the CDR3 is TGTGCCAGCTCACCTGTACAGGGCGGTCAGGAGCAGTACTTC. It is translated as CASSPVQGGQEQYF.

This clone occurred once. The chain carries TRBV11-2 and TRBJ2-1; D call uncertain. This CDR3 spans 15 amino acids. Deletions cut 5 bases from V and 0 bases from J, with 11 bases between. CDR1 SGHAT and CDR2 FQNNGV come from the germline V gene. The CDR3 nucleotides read TGTGCCAGCAGCCGACTGGCCCCCTCCTACAATGAGCAGTTCTTC. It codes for CASSRLAPSYNEQFF.

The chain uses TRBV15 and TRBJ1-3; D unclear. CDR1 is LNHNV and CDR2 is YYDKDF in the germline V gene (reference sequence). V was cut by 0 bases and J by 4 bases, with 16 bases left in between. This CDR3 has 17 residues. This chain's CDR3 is CATSRDWSSQSGNTIYF. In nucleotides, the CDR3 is TGTGCCACCAGCAGAGATTGGTCCTCGCAGTCGGGAAACACCATATATTTT.

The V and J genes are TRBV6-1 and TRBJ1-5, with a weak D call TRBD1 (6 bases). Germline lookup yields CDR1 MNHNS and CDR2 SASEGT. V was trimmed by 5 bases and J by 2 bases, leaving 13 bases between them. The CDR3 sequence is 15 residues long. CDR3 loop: CASSLGGAGNQPQHF. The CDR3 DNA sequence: TGTGCCAGCAGTTTGGGGGGCGCAGGCAATCAGCCCCAGCATTTT.

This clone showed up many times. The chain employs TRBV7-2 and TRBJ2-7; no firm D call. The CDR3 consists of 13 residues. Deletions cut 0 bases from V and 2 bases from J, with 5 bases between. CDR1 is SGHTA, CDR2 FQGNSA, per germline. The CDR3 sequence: CASSLAQTYEQYF. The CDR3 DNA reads TGTGCCAGCAGCTTAGCGCAAACCTACGAGCAGTACTTC.

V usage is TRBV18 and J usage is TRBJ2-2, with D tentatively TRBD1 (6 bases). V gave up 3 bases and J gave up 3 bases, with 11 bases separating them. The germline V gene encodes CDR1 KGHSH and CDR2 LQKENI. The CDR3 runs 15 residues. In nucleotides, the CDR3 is TGTGCCAGCTCACCGCTACAGGGTCACACCGGGGAGCTGTTTTTT. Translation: CASSPLQGHTGELFF.

The CDR3 is CASSGVHNQPQHF. For the CDR3, the DNA is TGTGCCAGTAGTGGGGTCCACAATCAGCCCCAGCATTTT. The chain couples TRBV19 to TRBJ1-5; D uncertain. Germline V CDR1 and CDR2: LNHDA, SQIVND (reference sequence). Trimming cost V 5 bases and J 3 bases, with 8 bases left between them. CDR3 length equals 13 residues.

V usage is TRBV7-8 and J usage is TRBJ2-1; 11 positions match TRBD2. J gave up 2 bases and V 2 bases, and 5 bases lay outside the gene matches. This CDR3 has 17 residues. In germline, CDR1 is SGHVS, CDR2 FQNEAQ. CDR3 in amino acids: CASSLLYSGRAYNEQFF. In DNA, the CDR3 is TGTGCCAGCAGCTTACTTTATAGCGGGAGGGCCTACAATGAGCAGTTCTTC.

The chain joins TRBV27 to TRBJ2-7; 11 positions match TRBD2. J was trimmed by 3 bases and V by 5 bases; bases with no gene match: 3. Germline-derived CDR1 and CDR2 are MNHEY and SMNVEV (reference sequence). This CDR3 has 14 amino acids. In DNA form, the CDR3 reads TGTGCCAGCAGTGCCACTAGCGGGAGCTACGAGCAGTACTTC. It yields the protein CASSATSGSYEQYF.

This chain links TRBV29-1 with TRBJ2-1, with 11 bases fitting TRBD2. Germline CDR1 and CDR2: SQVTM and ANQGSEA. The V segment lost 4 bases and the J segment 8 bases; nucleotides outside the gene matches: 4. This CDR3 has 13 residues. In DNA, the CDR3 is TGCAGCGTTGGAACTAGCGGGAGCCATGAGCAGTTCTTC. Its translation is CSVGTSGSHEQFF.

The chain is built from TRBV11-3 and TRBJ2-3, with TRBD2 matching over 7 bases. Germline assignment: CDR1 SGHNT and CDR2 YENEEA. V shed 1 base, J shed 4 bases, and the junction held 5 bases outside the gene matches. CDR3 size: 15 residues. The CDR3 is CASSLGGSVSDTQYF. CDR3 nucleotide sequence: TGTGCCAGCAGCTTAGGCGGGAGCGTTTCAGATACGCAGTATTTT.

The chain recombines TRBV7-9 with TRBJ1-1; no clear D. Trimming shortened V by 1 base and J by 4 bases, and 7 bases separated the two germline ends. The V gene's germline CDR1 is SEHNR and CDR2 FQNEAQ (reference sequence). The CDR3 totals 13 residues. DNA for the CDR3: TGTGCCAGCAGCTTAGGGGCGGGCACTGAAGCTTTCTTT. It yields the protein CASSLGAGTEAFF.

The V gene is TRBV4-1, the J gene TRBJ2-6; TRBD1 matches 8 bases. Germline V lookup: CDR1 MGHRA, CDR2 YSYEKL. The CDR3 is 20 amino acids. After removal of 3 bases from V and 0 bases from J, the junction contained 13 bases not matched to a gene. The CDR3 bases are TGCGCCAGCAGCCACGATCATAGGACAGGGACGAACTCTGGGGCCAACGTCCTGACTTTC. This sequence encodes CASSHDHRTGTNSGANVLTF.

CDR3 DNA sequence: TGTGCCAGCAGCTTCGTATTTTCGGGTAGCACAGATACGCAGTATTTT. Translated, it gives CASSFVFSGSTDTQYF. This rearrangement joins TRBV5-6 to TRBJ2-3, with no clear D. The germline gives CDR1 SGHDT, CDR2 YYEEEE. There are 16 residues in the CDR3. V shed 2 bases and J shed 0 bases, with 13 bases lying between them. Looking up the rest from reference TRBV5-6 and TRBJ2-3 gives the full variable domain: DAGVTQSPTHLIKTRGQQVTLRCSPKSGHDTVSWYQQALGQGPQFIFQYYEEEERQRGNFPDRFSGHQFPNYSSELNVNALLLGDSALYLCASSFVFSGSTDTQYFGPGTRLTVL.

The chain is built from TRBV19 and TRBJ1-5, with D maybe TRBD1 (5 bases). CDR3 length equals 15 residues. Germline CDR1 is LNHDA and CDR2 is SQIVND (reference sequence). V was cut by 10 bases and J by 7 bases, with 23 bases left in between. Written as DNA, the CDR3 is TGTGCCACAGGAGGTGAAGGGACGGTCATCCAGCCCCAGCATTTT. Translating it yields CATGGEGTVIQPQHF.

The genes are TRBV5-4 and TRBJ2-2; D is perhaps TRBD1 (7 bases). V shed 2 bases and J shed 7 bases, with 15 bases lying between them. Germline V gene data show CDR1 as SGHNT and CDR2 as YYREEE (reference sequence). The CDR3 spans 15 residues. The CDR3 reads CASSFQGGRDGELFF. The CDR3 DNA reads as TGTGCCAGCAGCTTCCAGGGGGGCAGGGACGGGGAGCTGTTTTTT. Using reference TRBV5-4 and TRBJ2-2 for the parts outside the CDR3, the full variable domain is ETGVTQSPTHLIKTRGQQVTLRCSSQSGHNTVSWYQQALGQGPQFIFQYYREEENGRGNFPPRFSGLQFPNYSSELNVNALELDDSALYLCASSFQGGRDGELFFGEGSRLTVL.

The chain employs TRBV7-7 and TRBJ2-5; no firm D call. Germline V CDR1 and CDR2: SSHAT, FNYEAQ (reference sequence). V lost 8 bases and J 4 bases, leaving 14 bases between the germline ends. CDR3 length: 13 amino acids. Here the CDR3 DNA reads TGTGCCAGCGGGCTGGGTTTTAGAGAGACCCAGTACTTC. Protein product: CASGLGFRETQYF.

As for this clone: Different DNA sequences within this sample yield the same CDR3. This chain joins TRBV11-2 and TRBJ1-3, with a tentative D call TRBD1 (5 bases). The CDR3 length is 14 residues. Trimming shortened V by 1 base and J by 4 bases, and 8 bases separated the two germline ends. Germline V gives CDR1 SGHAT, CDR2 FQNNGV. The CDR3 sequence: CASSLGGSGNTIYF. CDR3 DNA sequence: TGTGCCAGCAGCTTAGGGGGGTCCGGAAACACCATATATTTT.